This T cell receptor (beta chain) came from a study of cytomegalovirus exposure and HLA in healthy donors. The overall study: The same platform was used for the 100 to 150 validation repertoires as for the roughly 670 first-cohort repertoires, as reported in a later analysis.

About this clone itself: Its antigen is currently unknown.

This CDR3 spans 15 amino acids. V was clipped by 0 bases and J by 10 bases, with 15 bases between them. Germline V CDR1 and CDR2: MNHEY, SMNVEV (reference sequence). Method: immunoSEQ multiplex PCR; TCRdb's copy keeps in-frame clones and lacks some. This table holds about 71,000 clones, roughly 93% found once. Study-wide points: Cytomegalovirus association was assigned to over 150 TCR beta chains. The study found most TCR sequences rare, yet found some public TCRs in many donors. TCR clusters originating in the first cohort tended to co-occur in the 100 to 150 validation repertoires, according to a later analysis.

The sample was PBMCs. The source is a woman between 18 and 29 years old in good health and CMV-seronegative. The chain uses TRBV27 and TRBJ1-4, with D perhaps TRBD1 (5 bases). As DNA, the CDR3 is TGTGCCAGCAGTTTATCAGGGACTGAGGGAGGAAAACTGTTTTTT. This gives the protein CASSLSGTEGGKLFF.